Reported below is one T cell receptor beta chain. Its antigen is unknown. Time point in this sample: patch test 3, about 24 weeks after DPC sensitization. Regarding treatment: therapeutic diphenylcyclopropenone sensitization with weekly scalp DPC. These data belong to a study of human T cells and chemical hapten exposure. The study's library attached unique molecular identifiers to single cDNA molecules. Each CDR3 protein gets one entry after TCRdb re-called the RACE reads with MiXCR. This sample has some 170,000 distinct CDR3 sequences, with around 30% found just once. General study points: No alteration of TCRs above 1 in 1000 frequency was seen with DPC sensitization.

Per germline, CDR1 SGHAT and CDR2 FQNNGV. V lost 5 bases to trimming and J lost 7 bases, with 24 bases between them. CDR3 length: 16 residues. J is TRBJ2-7 and V is TRBV11-2; D tentatively fits TRBD1 or TRBD2 (6 bases each). The sequence came from a woman aged 18-30 years with alopecia areata. Some clones in this sample may be carry-over from other donors' samples. The sequencing here drew on whole blood, taken in connection with sensitization to the hapten diphenylcyclopropenone (DPC). CDR3 in DNA: TGTGCCAGCAGCACCCAACCATCGGGGGACACCGGGGAGCAGTACTTC. Amino acid sequence: CASSTQPSGDTGEQYF.